This entry lists 20 T cell receptor beta chains sequenced from one sample in a study of blood T cell repertoires in COVID-19. Clones were sequenced by immunoSEQ multiplex PCR, and TCRdb holds only the in-frame ones, with some missing. The data contain roughly 300,000 clones, around 86% of them seen just once; the ten biggest clones take up about 4%. The sample comprised PBMCs or T cells enriched from blood (not recorded which). The receptors were gathered from a woman aged 40 to 50 with acute COVID-19.

The chain carries TRBV3-1 (or the pseudogene TRBV3-2) and TRBJ2-5; 8 positions match TRBD2. This CDR3 has 13 amino acids. Germline V CDR1 and CDR2: LGHDT, YNNKEL (reference sequence). V gave up 1 base and J gave up 5 bases; unmatched junction bases: 0. The CDR3 spells CASSQGLAETQYF. The CDR3 coding sequence is TGTGCCAGCAGCCAAGGACTAGCGGAGACCCAGTACTTC.

This clone appeared once. The chain recombines TRBV6-5 with TRBJ1-2; the D is unclear. In germline, CDR1 is MNHEY, CDR2 SVGAGI. This CDR3 comprises 13 residues. Trimming took 2 bases from V and 1 from J, leaving 5 bases between them. The CDR3 DNA is TGTGCCAGCAGTTACGAGGGTAACTATGGCTACACCTTC. Protein: CASSYEGNYGYTF.

V usage is TRBV5-6 and J usage is TRBJ2-4, with D possibly being TRBD1 (5 bases). The CDR3 runs 15 residues. Germline V gives CDR1 SGHDT, CDR2 YYEEEE. The V and J ends lost 1 base and 7 bases respectively, with 15 bases between them. The CDR3 region is CASSLIADTYNIQYF. The CDR3, as DNA: TGTGCCAGCAGCTTGATCGCGGACACATACAACATTCAGTACTTC.

The V call is TRBV5-4, the J call TRBJ2-2; TRBD1 is a possible D gene (6 bases). The CDR3 loop spans 16 amino acids. The germline V and J ends were trimmed by 0 bases and 4 bases, with 13 bases remaining between them. Germline V CDR1 and CDR2: SGHNT, YYREEE (reference sequence). CDR3: CASSLASVRGTGELFF. CDR3 nucleotide sequence: TGTGCCAGCAGCTTGGCCTCTGTCAGGGGCACCGGGGAGCTGTTTTTT.

This clone was seen only once. The chain couples TRBV6-1 to TRBJ2-1; 9 bases fit TRBD2. Germline CDR1 is MNHNS and CDR2 is SASEGT. The CDR3 consists of 16 residues. V lost 1 base to trimming and J lost 4 bases; unmatched junction nucleotides: 5. CDR3 nucleotide sequence: TGTGCCAGCAGTGAAGGGCTAGCGGGAATGTACAATGAGCAGTTCTTC. This gives the protein CASSEGLAGMYNEQFF.

The gene calls are TRBV9 and TRBJ2-7, with a weak D call TRBD1 (6 bases). This CDR3 contains 13 residues. The germline V gene has CDR1 SGDLS and CDR2 YYNGEE. V was cut by 7 bases and J by 1 base, with 12 bases left in between. CDR3 loop: CASGSGTSYEQYF. CDR3 in DNA: TGTGCCAGCGGATCCGGGACATCCTACGAGCAGTACTTC.

The rearrangement links TRBV6-2 or TRBV6-3 to TRBJ2-5; TRBD1 is a possible D gene (6 bases). CDR1 and CDR2 from the germline V gene are MNHEY and SVGEGT. CDR3 length: 14 amino acids. V shed 5 bases and J shed 5 bases, with 15 bases lying between them. The CDR3 sequence is CASSLQQGIETQYF. In DNA form, the CDR3 reads TGTGCCAGCAGTCTCCAACAGGGAATCGAGACCCAGTACTTC.

The rearrangement uses TRBV7-8 and TRBJ1-2; 7 bases are a match to TRBD1. This CDR3 contains 15 residues. CDR1 is SGHVS and CDR2 is FQNEAQ in the germline V gene. The ends lost 0 bases at V and 2 bases at J; junction bases unmatched: 3. CDR3 sequence: CASSLAKGANYGYTF. The CDR3 coding sequence is TGTGCCAGCAGCTTAGCCAAGGGGGCGAACTATGGCTACACCTTC.

The gene calls are TRBV28 and TRBJ1-1; D may be TRBD1 (5 bases). The V and J ends lost 6 bases and 10 bases respectively, with 15 bases between them. This CDR3 comprises 12 residues. CDR1 is MDHEN and CDR2 is SYDVKM in the germline V gene. The CDR3, as DNA: TGTGCCAGCAGGGGGCTTGGCCTGAGAGCTTTCTTT. Its translation: CASRGLGLRAFF.

This chain connects TRBV4-3 to TRBJ2-2; the match to TRBD2 covers 11 bases. V shed 0 bases and J 5 bases; nucleotides not matched to a gene: 5. CDR1 is LGHNA, CDR2 YSLEER, per germline. The CDR3 spans 17 residues. CDR3 coding DNA: TGCGCCAGCAGCCAAGAGCTTAGCGGGGGGGCGACCGGGGAGCTGTTTTTT. As protein: CASSQELSGGATGELFF.

The rearrangement joins TRBV28 to TRBJ2-2; 8 bases are a match to TRBD1. V lost 8 bases and J lost 1; bases outside the gene matches: 9. In germline, CDR1 is MDHEN, CDR2 SYDVKM. This CDR3 has 16 residues. CDR3 in amino acids: CASRPTGTGNTGELFF. The CDR3, as DNA: TGTGCCAGCCGCCCAACCGGGACAGGGAACACCGGGGAGCTGTTTTTT.

The chain carries TRBV9 and TRBJ2-3; 8 nucleotides line up with TRBD1. Germline trimming cut 3 bases from V and 2 bases from J; bases unmatched to any gene: 11. In germline, CDR1 is SGDLS, CDR2 YYNGEE. This CDR3 comprises 17 residues. The CDR3 coding sequence is TGTGCCAGCAGCGCGTCGGTTATGGACAGGGCCACAGATACGCAGTATTTT. It codes for CASSASVMDRATDTQYF. Using reference TRBV9 and TRBJ2-3 for the parts outside the CDR3, the full variable domain is DSGVTQTPKHLITATGQRVTLRCSPRSGDLSVYWYQQSLDQGLQFLIQYYNGEERAKGNILERFSAQQFPDLHSELNLSSLELGDSALYFCASSASVMDRATDTQYFGPGTRLTVL.

The rearrangement joins TRBV29-1 to TRBJ2-3; 8 positions agree with TRBD1. J lost 2 bases, V lost 1 base, and 8 bases had no gene match. Germline V gives CDR1 SQVTM, CDR2 ANQGSEA. This CDR3 contains 16 residues. The CDR3 reads CSVEVRDRSHTDTQYF. CDR3 DNA sequence: TGCAGCGTTGAAGTTCGGGACAGGAGCCACACAGATACGCAGTATTTT.

This clone was seen only once. This rearrangement joins TRBV15 to TRBJ1-4; D remains unclear. Germline V gene data show CDR1 as LNHNV and CDR2 as YYDKDF (reference sequence). This CDR3 is built from 15 residues. Trimming took 2 bases from V and 8 from J, leaving 15 bases between them. CDR3 DNA sequence: TGTGCCACCAGCAGACTAGGGAGGGCACAGGAAAAACTGTTTTTT. Amino acids: CATSRLGRAQEKLFF.

The chain joins TRBV11-3 to TRBJ1-2; D unclear. This CDR3 region has 18 residues. Germline CDR1 reads SGHNT; CDR2 reads YENEEA. Trimming took 4 bases from V and 5 from J, leaving 26 bases between them. The CDR3 nucleotides are TGTGCCAGCAGCTCGGGGTTCTACTCCTTTAGTGGGCCATATGGCTACACCTTC. Encoded protein: CASSSGFYSFSGPYGYTF.

The chain links TRBV28 to TRBJ2-1; 7 nucleotides align to TRBD2. The V gene end was trimmed by 11 bases and the J gene end by 4 bases; junction bases not matched to a gene: 17. Germline CDR1 reads MDHEN; CDR2 reads SYDVKM. The CDR3 extends over 16 amino acids. The CDR3 is CAAGRAGAPIYNEQFF. DNA of the CDR3: TGTGCCGCCGGAAGGGCGGGAGCCCCGATATACAATGAGCAGTTCTTC. The full variable domain, its missing parts supplied by reference TRBV28 and TRBJ2-1, is DVKVTQSSRYLVKRTGEKVFLECVQDMDHENMFWYRQDPGLGLRLIYFSYDVKMKEKGDIPEGYSVSREKKERFSLILESASTNQTSMYLCAAGRAGAPIYNEQFFGPGTRLTVL.

A single count supports this clone. This chain connects TRBV9 to TRBJ1-1; no reliable D call. Trimming pared 4 bases from V and 1 base from J, leaving 14 bases between. From germline, CDR1 is SGDLS and CDR2 YYNGEE. This CDR3 is 15 amino acids long. This CDR3 is CASSFRGEGNTEAFF. CDR3 sequence (DNA): TGTGCCAGCAGCTTCCGGGGAGAGGGGAACACTGAAGCTTTCTTT.

CDR3 residues: CARASGTGNTKLFF. CDR3 DNA sequence: TGTGCCAGAGCCTCCGGGACAGGGAACACAAAACTGTTTTTT. This rearrangement joins TRBV6-5 to TRBJ1-4; 9 bases fit TRBD1. V was pared by 9 bases and J by 10 bases, with 12 bases of the junction left unmatched. There are 14 residues in the CDR3. Germline V CDR1 and CDR2: MNHEY, SVGAGI.

This clone has a single count. This chain connects TRBV28 to TRBJ1-2, with D uncertain. The CDR3 length is 13 residues. Germline CDR1 is MDHEN and CDR2 is SYDVKM. Trimming removed 6 bases from V and 1 base from J, with 9 bases in between. CDR3 in amino acids: CASSPGLNYGYTF. CDR3 DNA: TGTGCCAGCAGCCCTGGGCTTAACTATGGCTACACCTTC.

The V and J genes are TRBV7-2 and TRBJ1-2; TRBD1 is a possible D gene (5 bases). CDR3 length equals 14 residues. Germline CDR1 SGHTA, CDR2 FQGNSA. V lost 6 bases to trimming and J lost 1 base, with 12 bases between them. DNA of the CDR3: TGTGCCAGCAGTCCTGGGGCCTTTAACTATGGCTACACCTTC. Translated, it gives CASSPGAFNYGYTF.